This T cell receptor beta chain originates from a study of T cells after yellow fever vaccination. Study-wide background: SMART-Seq v4 Ultra Low Input handled preparation of low-cell-number fractions.

TCRdb used MiXCR to reprocess the 5' RACE reads, holding one entry per CDR3 protein. Among some 390,000 distinct CDR3 sequences, about 6% were seen once, and the ten largest hold 15%. There are a few counts of this clonotype. Its antigen is undetermined. The germline V gene has CDR1 SGHRS and CDR2 YFSETQ. V lost 1 base and J 0 bases, leaving 14 bases between the germline ends. CDR3 length: 17 amino acids. General study points: Once the booster was given, most primary-vaccination clones reappeared, at about 96% for CD4 and over 75% for CD8.

The TCR comes from a man aged 25-45 years who received the YFV17D yellow fever vaccine. This chain joins TRBV5-1 and TRBJ2-1; D is unresolved. The input for sequencing was PBMCs, taken 5 days after the yellow fever booster vaccination. CDR3 nucleotides: TGCGCCAGCAGCTTGTTGCGGAGCTCGAGCTCCTACAATGAGCAGTTCTTC. As protein: CASSLLRSSSSYNEQFF. Based on the CDR3 plus reference TRBV5-1 and TRBJ2-1, the full variable domain is KAGVTQTPRYLIKTRGQQVTLSCSPISGHRSVSWYQQTPGQGLQFLFEYFSETQRNKGNFPGRFSGRQFSNSRSEMNVSTLELGDSALYLCASSLLRSSSSYNEQFFGPGTRLTVL.